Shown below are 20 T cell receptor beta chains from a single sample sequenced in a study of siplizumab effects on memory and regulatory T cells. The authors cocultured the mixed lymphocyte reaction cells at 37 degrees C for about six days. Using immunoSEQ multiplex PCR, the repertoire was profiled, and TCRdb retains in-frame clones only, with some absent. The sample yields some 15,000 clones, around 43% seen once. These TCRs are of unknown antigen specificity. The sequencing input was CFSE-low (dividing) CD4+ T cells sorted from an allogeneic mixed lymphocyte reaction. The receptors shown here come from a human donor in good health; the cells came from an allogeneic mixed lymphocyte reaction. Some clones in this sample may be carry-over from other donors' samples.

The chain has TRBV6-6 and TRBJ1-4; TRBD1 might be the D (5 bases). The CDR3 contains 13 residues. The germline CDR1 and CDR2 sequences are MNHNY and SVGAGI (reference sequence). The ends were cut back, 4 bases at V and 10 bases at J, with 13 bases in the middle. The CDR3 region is CASSSGSVRKLFF. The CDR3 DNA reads TGTGCCAGCAGTTCAGGGTCAGTCCGAAAACTGTTTTTT.

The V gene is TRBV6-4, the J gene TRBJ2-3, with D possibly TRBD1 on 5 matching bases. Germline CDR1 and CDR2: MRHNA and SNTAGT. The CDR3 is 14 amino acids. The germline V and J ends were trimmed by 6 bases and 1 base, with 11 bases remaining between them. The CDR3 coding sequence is TGTGCCAGCAGGCACACAGGTGGCACAGATACGCAGTATTTT. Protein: CASRHTGGTDTQYF.

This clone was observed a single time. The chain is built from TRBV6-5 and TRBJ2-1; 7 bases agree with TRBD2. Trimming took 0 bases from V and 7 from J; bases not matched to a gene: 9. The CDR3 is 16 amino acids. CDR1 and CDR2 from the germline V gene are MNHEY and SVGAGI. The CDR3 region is CASSYSPSSGRNEQFF. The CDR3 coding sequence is TGTGCCAGCAGTTACTCTCCTTCTAGCGGCAGGAATGAGCAGTTCTTC.

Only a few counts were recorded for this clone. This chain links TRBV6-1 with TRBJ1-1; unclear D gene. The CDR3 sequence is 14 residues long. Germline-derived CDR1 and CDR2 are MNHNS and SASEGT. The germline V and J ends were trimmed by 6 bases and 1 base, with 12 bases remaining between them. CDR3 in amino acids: CASRQLMENTEAFF. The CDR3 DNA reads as TGTGCCAGCAGACAATTAATGGAGAACACTGAAGCTTTCTTT.

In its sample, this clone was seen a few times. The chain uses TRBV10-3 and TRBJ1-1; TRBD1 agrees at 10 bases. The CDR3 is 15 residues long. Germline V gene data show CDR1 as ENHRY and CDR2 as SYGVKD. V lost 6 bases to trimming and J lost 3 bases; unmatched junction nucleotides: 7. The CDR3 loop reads CAIRPKTGGYTEAFF. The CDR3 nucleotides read TGTGCCATCAGACCTAAGACAGGGGGCTACACTGAAGCTTTCTTT.

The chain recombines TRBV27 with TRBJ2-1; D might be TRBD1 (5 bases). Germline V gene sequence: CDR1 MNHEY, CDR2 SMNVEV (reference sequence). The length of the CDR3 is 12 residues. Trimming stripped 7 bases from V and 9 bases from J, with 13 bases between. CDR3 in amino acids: CASKSSGAEQFF. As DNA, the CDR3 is TGTGCCAGCAAATCGTCTGGGGCTGAGCAGTTCTTC.

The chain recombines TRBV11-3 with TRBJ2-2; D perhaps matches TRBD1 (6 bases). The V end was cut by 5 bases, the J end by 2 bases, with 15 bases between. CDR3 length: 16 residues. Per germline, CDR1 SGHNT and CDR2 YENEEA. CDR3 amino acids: CASSVGQRLNTGELFF. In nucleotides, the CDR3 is TGTGCCAGCAGCGTTGGACAGCGACTAAACACCGGGGAGCTGTTTTTT.

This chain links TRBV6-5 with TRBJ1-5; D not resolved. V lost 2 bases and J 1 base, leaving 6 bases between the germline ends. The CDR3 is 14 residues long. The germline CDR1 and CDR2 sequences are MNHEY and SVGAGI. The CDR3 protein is CASSYLPSNQPQHF. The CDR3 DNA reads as TGTGCCAGCAGTTACCTCCCGAGCAATCAGCCCCAGCATTTT.

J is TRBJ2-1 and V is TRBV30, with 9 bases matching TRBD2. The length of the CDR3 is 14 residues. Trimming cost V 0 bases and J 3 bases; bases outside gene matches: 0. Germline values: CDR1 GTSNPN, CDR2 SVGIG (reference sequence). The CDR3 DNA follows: TGTGCCTGGAGTGTACTAGCGGGCTACAATGAGCAGTTCTTC. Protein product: CAWSVLAGYNEQFF.

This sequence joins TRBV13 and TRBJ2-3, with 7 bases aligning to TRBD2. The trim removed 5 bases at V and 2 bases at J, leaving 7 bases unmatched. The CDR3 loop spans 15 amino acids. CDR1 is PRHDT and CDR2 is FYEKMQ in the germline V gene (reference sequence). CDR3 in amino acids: CASSTSGMHTDTQYF. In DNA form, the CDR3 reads TGTGCCAGCAGCACAAGCGGGATGCACACAGATACGCAGTATTTT.

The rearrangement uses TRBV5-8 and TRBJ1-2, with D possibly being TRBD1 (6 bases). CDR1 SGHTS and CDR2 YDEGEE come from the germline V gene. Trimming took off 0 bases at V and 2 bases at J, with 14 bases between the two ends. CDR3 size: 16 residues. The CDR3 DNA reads TGTGCCAGCAGCTTGGCCCCGGGCAGGGGAAACTATGGCTACACCTTC. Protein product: CASSLAPGRGNYGYTF. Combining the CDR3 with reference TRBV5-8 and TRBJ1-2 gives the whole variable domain EAGVTQSPTHLIKTRGQQATLRCSPISGHTSVYWYQQALGLGLQFLLWYDEGEERNRGNFPPRFSGRQFPNYSSELNVNALELEDSALYLCASSLAPGRGNYGYTFGSGTRLTVV.

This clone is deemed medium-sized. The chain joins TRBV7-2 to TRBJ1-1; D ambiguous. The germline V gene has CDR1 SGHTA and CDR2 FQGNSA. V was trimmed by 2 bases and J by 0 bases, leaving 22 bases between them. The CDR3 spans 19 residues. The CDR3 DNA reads TGTGCCAGCAGCTTAAGTGATCGACGGTTGCAGAGACTGAACACTGAAGCTTTCTTT. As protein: CASSLSDRRLQRLNTEAFF. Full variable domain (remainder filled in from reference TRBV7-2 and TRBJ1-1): GAGVSQSPSNKVTEKGKDVELRCDPISGHTALYWYRQSLGQGLEFLIYFQGNSAPDKSGLPSDRFSAERTGGSVSTLTIQRTQQEDSAVYLCASSLSDRRLQRLNTEAFFGQGTRLTVV.

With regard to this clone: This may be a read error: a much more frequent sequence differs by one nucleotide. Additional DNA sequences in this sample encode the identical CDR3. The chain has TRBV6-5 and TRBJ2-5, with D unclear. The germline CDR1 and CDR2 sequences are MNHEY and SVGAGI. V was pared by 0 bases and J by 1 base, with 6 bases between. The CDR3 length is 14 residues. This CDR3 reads CASSYSYRQETQYF. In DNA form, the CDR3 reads TGTGCCAGCAGTTACTCGTACCGCCAAGAGACCCAGTACTTC.

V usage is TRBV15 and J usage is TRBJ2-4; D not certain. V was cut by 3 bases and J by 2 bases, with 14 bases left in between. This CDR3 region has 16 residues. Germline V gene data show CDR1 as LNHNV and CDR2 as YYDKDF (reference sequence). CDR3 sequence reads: CATSSPRWVSKNIQYF. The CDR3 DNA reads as TGTGCCACCAGCAGTCCCCGTTGGGTATCCAAAAACATTCAGTACTTC.

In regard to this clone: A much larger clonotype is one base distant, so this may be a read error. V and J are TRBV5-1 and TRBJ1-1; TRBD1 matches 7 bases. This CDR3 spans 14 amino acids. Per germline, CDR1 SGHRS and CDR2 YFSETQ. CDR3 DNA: TGCGCCGGCAGCTTACAGGGGAGATCCACTGAAGCTTTCTTT. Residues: CAGSLQGRSTEAFF.

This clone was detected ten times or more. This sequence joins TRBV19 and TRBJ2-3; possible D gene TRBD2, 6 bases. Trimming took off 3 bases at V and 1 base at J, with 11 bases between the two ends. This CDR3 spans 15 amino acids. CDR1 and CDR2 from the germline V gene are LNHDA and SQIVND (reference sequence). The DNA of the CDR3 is TGTGCCAGTAGTATGGGGGGATTTGGCACAGATACGCAGTATTTT. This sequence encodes CASSMGGFGTDTQYF.

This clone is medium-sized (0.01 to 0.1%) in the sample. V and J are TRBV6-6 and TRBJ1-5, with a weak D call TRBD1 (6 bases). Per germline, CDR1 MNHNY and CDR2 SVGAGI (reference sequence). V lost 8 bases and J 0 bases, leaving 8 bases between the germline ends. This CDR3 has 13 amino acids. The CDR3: CASRGRSNQPQHF. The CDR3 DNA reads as TGTGCCAGCCGGGGGCGTAGCAATCAGCCCCAGCATTTT.

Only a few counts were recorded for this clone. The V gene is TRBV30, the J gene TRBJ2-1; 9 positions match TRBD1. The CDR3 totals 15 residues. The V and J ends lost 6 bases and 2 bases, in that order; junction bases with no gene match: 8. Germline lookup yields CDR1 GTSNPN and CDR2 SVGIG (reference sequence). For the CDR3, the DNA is TGTGCCTGCCTTAGGGACAGGGCGGCCTACAATGAGCAGTTCTTC. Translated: CACLRDRAAYNEQFF.

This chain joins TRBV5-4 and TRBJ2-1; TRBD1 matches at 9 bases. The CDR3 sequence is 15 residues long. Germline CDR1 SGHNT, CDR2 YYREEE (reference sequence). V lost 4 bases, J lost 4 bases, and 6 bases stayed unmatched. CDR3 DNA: TGTGCCAGCAGCGCTAGGGACAGGGTTTACAATGAGCAGTTCTTC. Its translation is CASSARDRVYNEQFF.

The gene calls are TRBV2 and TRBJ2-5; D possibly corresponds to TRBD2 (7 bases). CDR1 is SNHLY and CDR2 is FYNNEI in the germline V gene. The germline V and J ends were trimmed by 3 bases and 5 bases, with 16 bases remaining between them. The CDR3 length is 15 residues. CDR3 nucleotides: TGTGCCAGCAGTGAGGTCGGGGGGCGAGAGGAGACCCAGTACTTC. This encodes CASSEVGGREETQYF.